Included here is one T cell receptor beta chain sequence, with context. This entry comes from a study of T-cell reconstitution after alpha-beta-depleted transplantation in children. The germline CDR1 and CDR2 sequences are SGHVS and FNYEAQ. The length of the CDR3 is 15 residues. With V trimmed by 0 bases and J by 3 bases, 4 bases remained unmatched. As it was prepared, the TCRbeta library received unique molecular identifiers. TCRdb re-analysed the PCR reads in MiXCR, keeping a single row per CDR3 protein. Of about 980,000 distinct CDR3 sequences listed, roughly 29% are singletons. Sequencing used PBMCs, mostly from graft donor cells, obtained 360 days after TCRalphabeta/CD19-depleted stem cell transplant. This sequence joins TRBV7-6 and TRBJ2-5, with 7 bases that match TRBD1. The sequence was collected from a boy less than two years old who had a stem cell transplant for SCID, so the T cells may come from the graft donor. The DNA for the CDR3 is TGTGCCAGCAGCTTAGCGCATACAGGGGAAGAGACCCAGTACTTC. It specifies CASSLAHTGEETQYF.